This is a list of T cell receptor beta chains from one sample in a study of cytomegalovirus exposure and HLA in healthy donors. The repertoire was sequenced with immunoSEQ multiplex PCR; TCRdb's copy has only in-frame clones and lacks some. The table has 75,000 to 100,000 clones, roughly 70% seen once. Sequencing was carried out using PBMCs. These receptors originate from a male donor in good health and CMV-seronegative. CDR3s leave out the opening cysteine and the closing phenylalanine or tryptophan. Fields, in order: V gene, J gene, CDR3 protein.

v_call: TRBV4-3
j_call: TRBJ1-4
cdr3_aa: ASSQYDSSYEKLF

v_call: TRBV4-2
j_call: TRBJ2-1
cdr3_aa: ASSPPGQGKNEQF

v_call: TRBV29-1
j_call: TRBJ2-3
cdr3_aa: SADTSQADTQY

v_call: TRBV6-6
j_call: TRBJ2-7
cdr3_aa: ASRGTATYEQY

v_call: TRBV21-1
j_call: TRBJ2-7
cdr3_aa: ASRPSTGSYEQY

v_call: TRBV9
j_call: TRBJ2-2
cdr3_aa: ASSVAGVNTGELF

v_call: TRBV15
j_call: TRBJ2-1
cdr3_aa: ATSRDHTQGREQF

v_call: TRBV27
j_call: TRBJ1-2
cdr3_aa: ASSLYPTGKGYT

v_call: TRBV29-1
j_call: TRBJ2-7
cdr3_aa: SVRGTESYEQY

v_call: TRBV9
j_call: TRBJ2-3
cdr3_aa: ASSVASGGRAQDTQY

v_call: TRBV9
j_call: TRBJ1-2
cdr3_aa: ASSPAGTGPNYGYT

v_call: TRBV5-1
j_call: TRBJ2-2
cdr3_aa: ASSLAGSGTGELF

v_call: TRBV7-9
j_call: TRBJ1-2
cdr3_aa: ASSLGGTGYT

v_call: TRBV30
j_call: TRBJ2-5
cdr3_aa: AWSALRTSGSQY

v_call: TRBV30
j_call: TRBJ1-2
cdr3_aa: AQEQGGGSGYT

v_call: TRBV28
j_call: TRBJ1-1
cdr3_aa: ASSLLDTEAF

v_call: TRBV27
j_call: TRBJ2-7
cdr3_aa: ASSLGPGLPTYEQY

v_call: TRBV18
j_call: TRBJ2-2
cdr3_aa: ASSPLGVTGELF

v_call: TRBV6-4
j_call: TRBJ2-3
cdr3_aa: ASSDSGGSTDTQY

v_call: TRBV6-1
j_call: TRBJ1-1
cdr3_aa: ASSGVTEAF

v_call: TRBV27
j_call: TRBJ1-1
cdr3_aa: ASGESAYTEAF

v_call: TRBV4-1
j_call: TRBJ1-5
cdr3_aa: ASNPTPGANQPQH

v_call: TRBV21-1
j_call: TRBJ2-3
cdr3_aa: ASSMAGQGSDTQY

v_call: TRBV7-2
j_call: TRBJ1-5
cdr3_aa: ASSLGAEQPQH

v_call: TRBV4-3
j_call: TRBJ2-7
cdr3_aa: ASSQDPGEGSYEQY

v_call: TRBV5-6
j_call: TRBJ1-4
cdr3_aa: ASSFYTGGSEKLF

v_call: TRBV4-2
j_call: TRBJ1-4
cdr3_aa: ASSQVGGDLNEKLF

v_call: TRBV19
j_call: TRBJ1-3
cdr3_aa: ASRFGAGLSGNTIY

v_call: TRBV9
j_call: TRBJ1-5
cdr3_aa: ASSDGVPGPNQPQH

v_call: TRBV11-2
j_call: TRBJ1-5
cdr3_aa: ASSFGGDQPQH

v_call: TRBV10-1
j_call: TRBJ2-1
cdr3_aa: ASSSGTSGRAGGNEQF

v_call: TRBV5-6
j_call: TRBJ2-7
cdr3_aa: ASSPDPQGRPYEQY

v_call: TRBV10-3
j_call: TRBJ2-3
cdr3_aa: AIRDDRGTDTQY

v_call: TRBV9
j_call: TRBJ2-2
cdr3_aa: ASSVLGANTGELF

v_call: TRBV30
j_call: TRBJ2-7
cdr3_aa: AWSVKGLTYEQY

v_call: TRBV7-2
j_call: TRBJ2-5
cdr3_aa: ASSTQGRARQETQY

v_call: TRBV27
j_call: TRBJ2-7
cdr3_aa: ASRLAGVPYEQY

v_call: TRBV7-3
j_call: TRBJ2-3
cdr3_aa: ASSLGAGGPDTQY

v_call: TRBV6-1
j_call: TRBJ2-7
cdr3_aa: ASTPGGTGYYEQY

v_call: TRBV9
j_call: TRBJ2-7
cdr3_aa: ASSAGTVSYEQY

v_call: TRBV5-1
j_call: TRBJ1-1
cdr3_aa: ASSLGGQWGMNTEAF

v_call: TRBV7-9
j_call: TRBJ1-1
cdr3_aa: ASSRTGSTEAF

v_call: TRBV11-1
j_call: TRBJ2-7
cdr3_aa: ASSFAGGSSYEQY

v_call: TRBV15
j_call: TRBJ1-4
cdr3_aa: ATSPLTGGASNEKLF

v_call: TRBV7-2
j_call: TRBJ1-4
cdr3_aa: ASSLDGGFGEKLF

v_call: TRBV6-4
j_call: TRBJ2-2
cdr3_aa: ASSMMPSGESGELF

v_call: TRBV6-4
j_call: TRBJ2-1
cdr3_aa: ASSTAHRDEQF

v_call: TRBV4-1
j_call: TRBJ2-3
cdr3_aa: ASSSGGGSTDTQY

v_call: TRBV11-3
j_call: TRBJ2-5
cdr3_aa: ASSPGTGDETQY

v_call: TRBV5-6
j_call: TRBJ2-1
cdr3_aa: ASSREAAYNEQF